Listed below are T cell receptor beta chains from one sample, sequenced in a study of T cell clones after liver transplantation. The assay was immunoSEQ multiplex PCR, and TCRdb's table has in-frame clones only and misses some. The profile covers fewer than 50,000 clones, with around 84% appearing a single time and 2% to 2.5% taken by the ten largest. The sample was CD4+ T cells from blood, taken 24 months after liver transplant. The receptors stem from a human patient who received a liver transplant. Among the T cells, some may be from the graft donor. Each CDR3 is given with its conserved first and last residue.

V gene: TRBV5-5
CDR3 protein: CASSPSRGDQPQHF

V gene: TRBV13
CDR3 protein: CASSRGEFTDTQYF

V gene: TRBV10-3
CDR3 protein: CAISEPGQLYGYTF

V gene: TRBV15
CDR3 protein: CATSGGTVNEQFF

V gene: TRBV4-3
CDR3 protein: CASSRGGGFTEAFF

V gene: TRBV7-6
CDR3 protein: CASSLAPALSGNTIYF

V gene: TRBV9
CDR3 protein: CASSVGPGLAVETQYF

V gene: TRBV28
CDR3 protein: CASAVVRRAFF

V gene: TRBV23-1
CDR3 protein: CASSRPGTANTGELFF

V gene: TRBV7-9
CDR3 protein: CASSRGTSGELFF

V gene: TRBV7-2
CDR3 protein: CASSTWDRSYEQYF

V gene: TRBV30
CDR3 protein: CAWSVNLNTGELFF

V gene: TRBV6-5
CDR3 protein: CASSYRGDYEQYF

V gene: TRBV7-2
CDR3 protein: CASSLRGPNSPLHF

V gene: TRBV6-4
CDR3 protein: CASSDVEGDIRNQPQHF

V gene: TRBV19
CDR3 protein: CASRPGSASNQPQHF

V gene: TRBV2
CDR3 protein: CASSEAGQRYNEQFF

V gene: TRBV28
CDR3 protein: CASSFKGAGANIQYF

V gene: TRBV5-4
CDR3 protein: CASSLQGAMGGYTF

V gene: TRBV27
CDR3 protein: CASSFRASGRGEQFF

V gene: TRBV28
CDR3 protein: CASTPPGVNTGELFF

V gene: TRBV19
CDR3 protein: CASNRAGQSGEQYF

V gene: TRBV5-1
CDR3 protein: CASSFTGATNEKLFF

V gene: TRBV9
CDR3 protein: CASSSLAGGPDTQYF

V gene: TRBV7-2
CDR3 protein: CASSFGGSSYNEQFF

V gene: TRBV7-2
CDR3 protein: CASSLAGTASTDTQYF

V gene: TRBV7-6
CDR3 protein: CASSLAQGGSTGELFF

V gene: TRBV2
CDR3 protein: CASSRQGRNSPLHF

V gene: TRBV27
CDR3 protein: CASSPRASLGRWETEAFF

V gene: TRBV7-3
CDR3 protein: CASSLGPGETQYF

V gene: TRBV11-2
CDR3 protein: CASTMRAPHNEQFF

V gene: TRBV7-2
CDR3 protein: CASSIGTAGNTIYF

V gene: TRBV28
CDR3 protein: CASIRDTENSPLHF

V gene: TRBV19
CDR3 protein: CASTRDTEAFF

V gene: TRBV9
CDR3 protein: CASSGDIIRYGYTF

V gene: TRBV29-1
CDR3 protein: CSVPPNFNEQFF

V gene: TRBV2
CDR3 protein: CASSEARGGASNYGYTF

V gene: TRBV19
CDR3 protein: CASSIAQGVTNEKLFF

V gene: TRBV5-5
CDR3 protein: CASSLGTGLNEKLFF

V gene: TRBV18
CDR3 protein: CASSLRTKVGVEQFF

V gene: TRBV29-1
CDR3 protein: CSVEGGAGGSQETQYF

V gene: TRBV2
CDR3 protein: CASNVVASGSYEQYF

V gene: TRBV10-1
CDR3 protein: CASSEWTGSGYTF